This passage covers 4 T cell receptor beta chains from one sample sequenced in a study of shared clonotypes between healthy human individuals. TCRdb's table, derived via immunoSEQ multiplex PCR, lists solely in-frame clones and lacks some. The data contain 2 million to 3 million clones, around nine tenths of them singletons. The sequencing input was naive CD4+ T cells sorted from blood. The subset denotes: CD45RA+ positively selected. These TCRs come from a man aged 18 to 29 in good health.

The chain recombines TRBV18 with TRBJ2-3, with unresolved D. Trimming took off 0 bases at V and 4 bases at J, with 8 bases between the two ends. Looked up from germline, CDR1 is KGHSH and CDR2 is LQKENI. The CDR3 totals 14 residues. The CDR3 DNA reads TGTGCCAGCTCACCACCCTCGGATTCAGATACGCAGTATTTT. It translates to CASSPPSDSDTQYF. The full variable domain, with the rest looked up from reference TRBV18 and TRBJ2-3, is NAGVMQNPRHLVRRRGQEARLRCSPMKGHSHVYWYRQLPEEGLKFMVYLQKENIIDESGMPKERFSAEFPKEGPSILRIQQVVRGDSAAYFCASSPPSDSDTQYFGPGTRLTVL.

The chain's CDR3 is CASSFGGSLGEQYF. CDR3 in DNA: TGTGCCAGCAGCTTCGGTGGCAGTCTGGGCGAGCAGTACTTC. The chain joins TRBV7-9 to TRBJ2-7; unclear D gene. This CDR3 is 14 amino acids long. Germline values: CDR1 SEHNR, CDR2 FQNEAQ (reference sequence). V lost 3 bases and J lost 6, with 15 bases in between.

V usage is TRBV7-2 and J usage is TRBJ1-1; D unresolved. Germline V gene lookup returns CDR1 SGHTA and CDR2 FQGNSA. Trimming removed 4 bases at V and 1 base at J, with 13 bases between. This CDR3 spans 15 amino acids. The CDR3: CASSSVMTPNTEAFF. The CDR3 coding sequence is TGTGCCAGCAGCTCAGTAATGACACCGAACACTGAAGCTTTCTTT. Combining the CDR3 with reference TRBV7-2 and TRBJ1-1 gives the whole variable domain GAGVSQSPSNKVTEKGKDVELRCDPISGHTALYWYRQSLGQGLEFLIYFQGNSAPDKSGLPSDRFSAERTGGSVSTLTIQRTQQEDSAVYLCASSSVMTPNTEAFFGQGTRLTVV.

This chain connects TRBV5-8 to TRBJ1-1; 8 bases fit TRBD1. CDR3 length equals 16 residues. Germline CDR1 is SGHTS and CDR2 is YDEGEE. V was clipped by 2 bases and J by 6 bases; unmatched bases: 12. This chain's CDR3 is CASSLGAGTGGPEAFF. The CDR3 DNA is TGTGCCAGCAGCTTAGGAGCCGGGACAGGCGGGCCTGAAGCTTTCTTT.